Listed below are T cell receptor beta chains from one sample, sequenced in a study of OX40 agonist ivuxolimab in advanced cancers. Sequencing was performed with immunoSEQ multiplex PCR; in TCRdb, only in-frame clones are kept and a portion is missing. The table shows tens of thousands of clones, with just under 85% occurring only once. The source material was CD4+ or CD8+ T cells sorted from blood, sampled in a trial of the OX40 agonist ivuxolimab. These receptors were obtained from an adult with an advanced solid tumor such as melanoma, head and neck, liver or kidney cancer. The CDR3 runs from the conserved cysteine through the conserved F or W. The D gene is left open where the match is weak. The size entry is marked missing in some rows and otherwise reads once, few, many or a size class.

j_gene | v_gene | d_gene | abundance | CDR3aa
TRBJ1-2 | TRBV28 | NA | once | CASSLGLSRRYTF
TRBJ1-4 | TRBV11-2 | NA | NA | CASSWGRGEKLFF
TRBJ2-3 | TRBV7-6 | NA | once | CASSLGGGGRDTQYF
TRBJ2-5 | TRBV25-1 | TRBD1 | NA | CASSELGTGGETQYF
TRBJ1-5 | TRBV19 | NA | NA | CASSMGHVLIAGNQPQHF
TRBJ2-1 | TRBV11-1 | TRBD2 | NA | CASSLGPGLAGYNEQFF
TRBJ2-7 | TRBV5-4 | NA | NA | CASSRDNYEQYF
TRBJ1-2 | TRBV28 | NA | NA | CASSLGLYGYTF
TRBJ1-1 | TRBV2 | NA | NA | CASRSKPGRLNTEAFF
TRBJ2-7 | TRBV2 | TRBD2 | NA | CASSQGREGYEQYF
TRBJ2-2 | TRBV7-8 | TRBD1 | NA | CASSSRTGVTGELFF
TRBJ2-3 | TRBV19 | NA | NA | CASSNIVGDTQYF
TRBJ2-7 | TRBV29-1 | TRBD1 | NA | CSAWDRGAYEQYF
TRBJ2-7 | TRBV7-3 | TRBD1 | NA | CASSLTSRGTHEQYF
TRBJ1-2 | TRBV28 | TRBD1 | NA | CASGLHDRVGGYTF
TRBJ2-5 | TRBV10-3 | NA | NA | CAISESVGVEETQYF
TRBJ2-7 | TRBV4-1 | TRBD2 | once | CASSQEHLAGGTYEQYF
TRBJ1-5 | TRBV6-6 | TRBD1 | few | CASSYDRGLVSQPQHF
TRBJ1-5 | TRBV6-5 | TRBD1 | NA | CASSSRQGGQPQHF
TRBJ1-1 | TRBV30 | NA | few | CAWAPLGYMNTEAFF
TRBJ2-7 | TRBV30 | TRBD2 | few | CAWREAGGSHEQYF
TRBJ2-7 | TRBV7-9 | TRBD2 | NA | CASSLGGLAGRPLSYEQYF
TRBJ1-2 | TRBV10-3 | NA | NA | CATALGNYGYTF
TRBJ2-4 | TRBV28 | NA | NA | CASSRTVAKNIQYF
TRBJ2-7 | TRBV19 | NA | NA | CASSITGGSYEQYF
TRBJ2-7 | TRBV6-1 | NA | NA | CASSENIGMYEQYF
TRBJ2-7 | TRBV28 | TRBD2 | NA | CASSTPGLEASSYEQYF
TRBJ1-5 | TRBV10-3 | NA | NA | CAIRTGRDQPQHF
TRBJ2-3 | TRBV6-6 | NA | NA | CASSFSSPLADTQYF
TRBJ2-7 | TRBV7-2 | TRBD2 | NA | CASRPGTSTYEQYF
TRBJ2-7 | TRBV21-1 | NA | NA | CASSKVSVRLPTSDWYSYEQYF
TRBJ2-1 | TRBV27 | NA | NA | CASSHTSPIYNEQFF
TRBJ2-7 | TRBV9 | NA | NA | CASSSGPSPYEQYF
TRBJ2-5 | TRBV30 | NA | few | CAWQPYQETQYF
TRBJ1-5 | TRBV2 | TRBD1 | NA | CAGKGAGNQPQHF
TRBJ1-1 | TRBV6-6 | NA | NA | CASSYSTGGGNTEAFF
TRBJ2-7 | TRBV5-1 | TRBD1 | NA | CASSISTGPYEQYF
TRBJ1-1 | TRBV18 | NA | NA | CASSPGRGTTEAFF
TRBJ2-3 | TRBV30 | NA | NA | CAWSALGIGEDTQYF
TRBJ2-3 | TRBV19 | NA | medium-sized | CASSILPGTDTQYF
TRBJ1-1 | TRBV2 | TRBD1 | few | CASSATGTGGGAFF
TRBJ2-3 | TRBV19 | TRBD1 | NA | CASSTGTGGKGDTQYF
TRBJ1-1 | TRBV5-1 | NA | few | CASKSSSMNTEAFF
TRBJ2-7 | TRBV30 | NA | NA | CAWSPGELRQYF
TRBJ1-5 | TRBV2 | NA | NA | CASSVGQTYQPQHF
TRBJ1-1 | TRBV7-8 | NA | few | CASSLGNMNTEAFF
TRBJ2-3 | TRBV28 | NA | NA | CASTSSTDTQYF
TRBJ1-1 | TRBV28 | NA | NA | CASSLWDEAFF
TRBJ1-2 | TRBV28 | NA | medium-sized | CASSGPTENLNYGYTF
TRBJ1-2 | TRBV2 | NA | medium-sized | CASSDGLGTEPYTF
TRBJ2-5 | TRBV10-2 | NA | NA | CASSVKETQYF
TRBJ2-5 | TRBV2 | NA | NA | CASSSRGFQETQYF
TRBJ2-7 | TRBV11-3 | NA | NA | CASSLAVGYEQYF
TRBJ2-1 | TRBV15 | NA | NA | CATSREGWATDLSSYNEQFF
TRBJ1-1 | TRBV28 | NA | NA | CASRDAEAFF
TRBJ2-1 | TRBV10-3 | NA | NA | CAISETRRHEQFF